This T cell receptor beta chain stems from a study of cytomegalovirus exposure and HLA in healthy donors (dated by TCRdb to the late 2010s). With respect to the entire study: According to a later analysis, one platform produced both the 120 validation repertoires and the 620 or so repertoires of the first cohort. The study combined high-throughput TCR immunosequencing, statistical association of individual TCRs with disease status, and machine learning to predict cytomegalovirus infection status. The study aimed to test whether cataloging public T cell receptors could reveal signatures of past pathogen exposure. Besides the first cohort of 666 subjects, a separate validation cohort made up of 90 to 150 different subjects was used. General conclusions and limits of the study: A later analysis had no HLA typing for the validation cohort, so co-occurrence there was scored across all 130 or so repertoires. Subsequent analysis determined that TCRs grouped into clusters in the first cohort also showed a tendency toward co-occurrence across the approximately 120 validation repertoires, and about 93% of cluster scores exceeded 0. Most TCR sequences were seen in very few donors, while some public TCRs were found in many individuals. In vitro tests confirmed that three of the cytomegalovirus-associated TCR beta chains recognize cytomegalovirus antigens. The classifier was reported to diagnose cytomegalovirus status with high specificity and sensitivity in both the original and validation cohorts. A total of some 180 TCR beta chains were listed by the study as associated with cytomegalovirus. The authors suggested that the approach could potentially be generalized to other disease states and immunological phenotypes.

To note about this clone: The target of this receptor is not known. Base quality data are lacking; no much larger clone is found one base away.

Library preparation used the immunoSEQ multiplex PCR assay. The study's own analysis went as follows. To diagnose cytomegalovirus status from the catalog of TCR beta chain sequences, a statistical classification framework was built. The table was pulled from immuneACCESS by TCRdb, which kept in-frame rearrangements only. Such tables lose some clones; where checked, under half of the loss comes from unresolved V genes, and the rest has no known cause. From that table come the V and J calls and clone size; the DNA was used to work out D and trimming. The sample table records roughly 130,000 clones; roughly 90% of these occur just once. Together, the top ten hold roughly 3% of the sample. Separate from the approximately 700-subject first cohort, the validation cohort of 120 subjects was the group to which the donors belonged. The TCR originated in a man younger than 35 in good health and CMV-seronegative. Sequencing used PBMCs.

The encoded CDR3 is CASSVVTSGGETQYF. The bases read TGTGCCAGCAGCGTAGTTACCTCAGGGGGCGAGACCCAGTACTTC. The rearrangement combines TRBV13 with TRBJ2-5, with 8 bases aligning to TRBD1. The germline V end is reduced by 5 bases and the J end by 5 bases; junction bases left unmatched: 10. The CDR3 runs 15 residues from the cysteine to the phenylalanine. Only CDR3 DNA remains: 45 bases, in frame from the first base. The germline V gene (reference sequence) specifies PRHDT as CDR1 and FYEKMQ as CDR2. Joined to the reference TRBV13 and TRBJ2-5 proteins, this CDR3 gives the full variable domain: AAGVIQSPRHLIKEKRETATLKCYPIPRHDTVYWYQQGPGQDPQFLISFYEKMQSDKGSIPDRFSAQQFSDYHSELNMSSLELGDSALYFCASSVVTSGGETQYFGPGTRLLVL.